This T cell receptor (beta chain) was identified in a study of T cell responses to AZD1222 COVID-19 vaccine. Study in general: Second-dose intervals near 4 or 12 weeks were combined.

Regarding the study as a whole: Among the donors, most were white British and more were female, and clonal diversity was possibly underestimated. Spike-specific TCR repertoires showed rising breadth and depth after two AZD1222 doses.

Regarding this clone: The antigen is unknown.

V shed 3 bases, J shed 2 bases, and the junction held 11 bases outside the gene matches. Germline V CDR1 and CDR2: SGHRS, YFSETQ. The CDR3 has 16 amino acids. Here immunoSEQ multiplex PCR was the method, and the copy in TCRdb shows in-frame clones only, minus some. This table holds approximately 84,000 clones, over 75% found once. The specimen comprised peripheral blood, sampled on day 0 of AZD1222 vaccination. The J gene is TRBJ2-7, the V gene TRBV5-1; 7 positions agree with TRBD1. The clonotype was recovered from an adult in good health. For the CDR3, the DNA is TGCGCCAGCAGCTGGGAAGGGACAGCCTTCGCCTACGAGCAGTACTTC. It yields the protein CASSWEGTAFAYEQYF.